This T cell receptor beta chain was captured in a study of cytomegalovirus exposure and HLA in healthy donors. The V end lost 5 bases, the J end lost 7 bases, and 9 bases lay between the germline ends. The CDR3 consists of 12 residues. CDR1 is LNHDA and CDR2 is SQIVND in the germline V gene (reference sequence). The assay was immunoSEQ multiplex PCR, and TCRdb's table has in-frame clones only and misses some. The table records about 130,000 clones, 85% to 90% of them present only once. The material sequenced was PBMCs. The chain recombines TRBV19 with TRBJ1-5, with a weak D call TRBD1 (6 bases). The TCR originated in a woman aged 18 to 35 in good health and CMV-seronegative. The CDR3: CASSPQGQPQHF. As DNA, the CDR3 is TGTGCCAGTAGTCCTCAGGGGCAGCCCCAGCATTTT.